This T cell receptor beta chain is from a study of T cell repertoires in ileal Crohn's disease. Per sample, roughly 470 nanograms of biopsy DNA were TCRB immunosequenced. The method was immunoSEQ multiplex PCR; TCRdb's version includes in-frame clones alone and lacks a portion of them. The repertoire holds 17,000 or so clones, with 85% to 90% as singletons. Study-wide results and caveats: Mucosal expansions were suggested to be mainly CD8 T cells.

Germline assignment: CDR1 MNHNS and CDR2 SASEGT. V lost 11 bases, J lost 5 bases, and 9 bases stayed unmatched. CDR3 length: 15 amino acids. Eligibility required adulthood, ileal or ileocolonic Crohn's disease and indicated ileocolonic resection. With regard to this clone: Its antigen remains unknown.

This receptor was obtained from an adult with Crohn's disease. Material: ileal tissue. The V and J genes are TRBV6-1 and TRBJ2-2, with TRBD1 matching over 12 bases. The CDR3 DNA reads TGTGCCGGACTCCCGGGACAGGGGGCGACCGGGGAGCTGTTTTTT. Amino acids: CAGLPGQGATGELFF.